This note documents a single T cell receptor beta chain sequence. The data are from a study of CD8 T cells in Susac syndrome. RNA totalling 0.5 to 1 ug underwent reverse transcription with random hexamers. In TCRdb, the immunoSEQ multiplex PCR reads were re-called with MiXCR into one record per CDR3 protein. The sample holds approximately 220,000 distinct CDR3 sequences, approximately 90% seen once. V lost 4 bases to trimming and J lost 0 bases; unmatched junction nucleotides: 11. The germline CDR1 and CDR2 sequences are LGHNA and YNFKEQ. The CDR3 contains 18 residues. High-throughput TCR beta sequencing covered peripheral CD8+ and CD4+ T cells. Negative magnetic isolation gave CD8+ and CD4+ cells; FACS enriched CD8+ TEMRA.

The chain has TRBV4-2 and TRBJ2-1, with TRBD2 matching 8 bases. The sequence was collected from a human donor with multiple sclerosis. Sequencing used CD8+ T cells from PBMCs. The CDR3 bases are TGTGCCAGCAGCCTGGTACTCGGAAGCGGGAGCTCCTACAATGAGCAGTTCTTC. Amino acids: CASSLVLGSGSSYNEQFF.